The clone carrying this T cell receptor beta chain came up many times. Its antigen is undetermined. The sample is drawn from a study of Graves' ophthalmopathy and Graves' hyperthyroidism. Amplification targeted the TCR beta CDR3 regions, with RNA transcripts as the source material. Following a first-round RT-PCR that used HTBI primers, a second-round multiplex PCR was carried out. MiXCR, applied by TCRdb to the multiplex PCR reads, yields one record per CDR3 protein. The data hold approximately 210,000 distinct CDR3 sequences, with under 30% observed a single time. The evidence that diagnosis relied on was clinical symptoms, serum thyroxine, TRAb, thyroid ultrasound and orbital computed tomography. V was shortened by 6 bases and J by 1 base, with 12 bases between the two germline ends. The CDR3 covers 14 residues. Overall study findings and caveats: Blood samples also showed most expanded thyroid clonotypes exceeding 0.001 frequency. Sensitivity of 87.88% and specificity of about 77% were achieved when a 13-signature model separated ophthalmopathy from stable hyperthyroidism.

The chain couples TRBV12-3 or TRBV12-4 to TRBJ2-5, with D possibly being TRBD1 (6 bases). The sequenced material came from peripheral blood. The clonotype comes from a man aged 50 to 59 with Graves' ophthalmopathy. In DNA form, the CDR3 reads TGTGCCAGCAGCCCAGGGGCTTTCCAAGAGACCCAGTACTTC. It specifies CASSPGAFQETQYF.